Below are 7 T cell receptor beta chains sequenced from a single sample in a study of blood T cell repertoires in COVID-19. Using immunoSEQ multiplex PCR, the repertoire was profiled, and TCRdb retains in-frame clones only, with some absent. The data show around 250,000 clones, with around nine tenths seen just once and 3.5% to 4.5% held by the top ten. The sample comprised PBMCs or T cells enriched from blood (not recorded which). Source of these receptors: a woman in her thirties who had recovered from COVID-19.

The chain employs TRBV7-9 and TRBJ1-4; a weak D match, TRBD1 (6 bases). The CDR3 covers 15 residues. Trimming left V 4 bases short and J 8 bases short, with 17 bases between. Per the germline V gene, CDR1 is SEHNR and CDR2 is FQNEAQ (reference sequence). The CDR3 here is CASSSAWDKTEKLFF. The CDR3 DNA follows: TGTGCCAGCAGCTCCGCGTGGGACAAGACGGAAAAACTGTTTTTT.

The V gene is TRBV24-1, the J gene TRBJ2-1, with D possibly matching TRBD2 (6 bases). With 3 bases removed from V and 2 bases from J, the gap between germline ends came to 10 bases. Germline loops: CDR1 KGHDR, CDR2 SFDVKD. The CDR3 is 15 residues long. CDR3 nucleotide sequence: TGTGCCACCAGTGATGCGGGACCCACCTACAATGAGCAGTTCTTC. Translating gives CATSDAGPTYNEQFF.

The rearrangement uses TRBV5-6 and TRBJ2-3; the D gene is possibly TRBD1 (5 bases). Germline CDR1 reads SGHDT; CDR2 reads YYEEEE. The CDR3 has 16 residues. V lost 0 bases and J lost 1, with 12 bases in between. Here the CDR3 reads CASSLGAGYGTDTQYF. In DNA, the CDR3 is TGTGCCAGCAGCTTGGGGGCAGGGTACGGCACAGATACGCAGTATTTT.

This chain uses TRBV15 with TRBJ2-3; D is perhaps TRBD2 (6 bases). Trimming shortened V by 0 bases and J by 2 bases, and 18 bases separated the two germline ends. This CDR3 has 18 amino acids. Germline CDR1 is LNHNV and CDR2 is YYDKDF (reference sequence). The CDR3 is CATSRDRGLSGPTDTQYF. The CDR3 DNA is TGTGCCACCAGCAGAGATCGGGGTCTGAGCGGGCCCACAGATACGCAGTATTTT. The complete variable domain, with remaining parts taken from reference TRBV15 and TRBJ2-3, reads DAMVIQNPRYQVTQFGKPVTLSCSQTLNHNVMYWYQQKSSQAPKLLFHYYDKDFNNEADTPDNFQSRRPNTSFCFLDIRSPGLGDTAMYLCATSRDRGLSGPTDTQYFGPGTRLTVL.

The CDR3 coding sequence is TGTGCCAGCAGCTTAACGGTTAGCAGAGGGACCTACGAGCAGTACTTC. This sequence encodes CASSLTVSRGTYEQYF. This sequence joins TRBV11-2 and TRBJ2-7, with a weak D call TRBD2 (5 bases). CDR1 SGHAT and CDR2 FQNNGV come from the germline V gene. The V gene lost 2 bases and the J gene lost 2 bases, with 16 bases spanning the gap. The CDR3 length is 16 residues.

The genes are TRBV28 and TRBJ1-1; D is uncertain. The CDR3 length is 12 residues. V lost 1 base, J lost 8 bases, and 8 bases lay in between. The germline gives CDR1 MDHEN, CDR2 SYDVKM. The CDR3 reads CASSLFPREAFF. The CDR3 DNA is TGTGCCAGCAGTTTATTTCCCCGGGAAGCTTTCTTT.

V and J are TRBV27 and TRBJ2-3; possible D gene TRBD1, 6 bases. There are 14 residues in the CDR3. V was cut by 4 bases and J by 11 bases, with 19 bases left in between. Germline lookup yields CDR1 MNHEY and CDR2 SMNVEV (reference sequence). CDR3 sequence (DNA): TGTGCCAGCAGTTCCGGGACAAACGCCGCTAAGCAGTATTTT. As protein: CASSSGTNAAKQYF.